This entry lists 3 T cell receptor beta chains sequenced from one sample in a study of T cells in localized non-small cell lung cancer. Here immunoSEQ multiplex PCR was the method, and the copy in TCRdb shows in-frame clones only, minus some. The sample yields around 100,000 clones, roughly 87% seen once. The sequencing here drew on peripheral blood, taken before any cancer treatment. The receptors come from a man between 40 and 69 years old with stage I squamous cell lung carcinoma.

As DNA, the CDR3 is TGTGCCAGCAGCCAAGATGGTGGGTTCAGCACTGAAGCTTTCTTT. Translated: CASSQDGGFSTEAFF. V gene TRBV14 combines with J gene TRBJ1-1; D unresolved. Germline lookup yields CDR1 SGHDN and CDR2 FVKESK. The CDR3 is 15 amino acids. Trimming left V 0 bases short and J 4 bases short, with 12 bases between.

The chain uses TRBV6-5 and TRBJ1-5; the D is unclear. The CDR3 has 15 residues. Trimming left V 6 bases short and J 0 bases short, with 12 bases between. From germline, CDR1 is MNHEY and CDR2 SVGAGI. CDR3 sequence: CASSRGFGSNQPQHF. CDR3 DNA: TGTGCCAGCAGCCGAGGGTTTGGTAGCAATCAGCCCCAGCATTTT.

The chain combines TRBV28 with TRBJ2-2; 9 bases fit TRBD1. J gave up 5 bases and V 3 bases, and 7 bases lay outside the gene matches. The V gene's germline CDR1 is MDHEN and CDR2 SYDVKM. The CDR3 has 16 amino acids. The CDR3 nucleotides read TGTGCCAGCAGTTTTCCCGACAGGGGGGGAACCGGGGAGCTGTTTTTT. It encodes CASSFPDRGGTGELFF.